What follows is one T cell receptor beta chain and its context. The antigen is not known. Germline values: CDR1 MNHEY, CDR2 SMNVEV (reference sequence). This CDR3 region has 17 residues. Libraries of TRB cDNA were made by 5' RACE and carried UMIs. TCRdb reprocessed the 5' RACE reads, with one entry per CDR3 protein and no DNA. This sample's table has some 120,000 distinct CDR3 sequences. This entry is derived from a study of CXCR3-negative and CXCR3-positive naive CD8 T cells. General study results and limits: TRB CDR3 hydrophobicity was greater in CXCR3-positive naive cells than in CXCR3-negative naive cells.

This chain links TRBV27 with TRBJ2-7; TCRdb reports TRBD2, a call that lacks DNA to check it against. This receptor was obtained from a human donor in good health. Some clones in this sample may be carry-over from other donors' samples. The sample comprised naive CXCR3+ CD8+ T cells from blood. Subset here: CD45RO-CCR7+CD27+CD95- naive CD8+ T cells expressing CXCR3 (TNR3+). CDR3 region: CASSLKGGPFLSNEQYF.